The clone carrying this TCR beta chain was seen a few times. These data are taken from a study of Graves' ophthalmopathy and Graves' hyperthyroidism. Trimming cost V 3 bases and J 1 base, with 15 bases left between them. The CDR3 is 16 amino acids. Germline CDR1 and CDR2: MNHNS and SASEGT. Amplified material comprised TCR beta CDR3 regions derived from RNA transcripts. HTBI-primed first-round RT-PCR preceded second-round multiplex PCR. One entry per CDR3 protein, called by TCRdb with MiXCR from the multiplex PCR reads. The sample contains about 220,000 distinct CDR3 sequences, about 22% of which appear only once.

This TCR was sampled from a woman aged 45-60 years with Graves' ophthalmopathy. The chain has TRBV6-1 and TRBJ1-2, with TRBD1 as a possible D gene (6 bases). Source material: peripheral blood. CDR3 sequence reads: CASSETFGTINYGYTF. The CDR3 nucleotides read TGTGCCAGCAGTGAGACGTTCGGGACAATTAACTATGGCTACACCTTC.